This TCR beta chain is from a study of T cells in women clearing cervical HPV infection. Background on the study: For cases, blood was sampled a median approximately 150 days after lesion detection, interquartile range roughly 90 to 230 days.

Average input was approximately 1,200 ng genomic DNA for immunoSEQ TCR beta CDR3 amplification. Only in-frame clones appear in the TCRdb table, and some are missing; sequencing was by immunoSEQ multiplex PCR. There are tens of thousands of clones in the sample, with roughly 9.1% held by the top ten. Study-wide points: Richness plus V gene abundances separated cases from controls with AUC about 0.8.

In regard to this clone: What it recognizes is unknown. The read halts 3 residues ahead of the CDR3 end, with the missing end drawn from the germline J gene.

From germline, CDR1 is MGHRA and CDR2 YSYEKL. CDR3 length equals 16 residues. Trimming shortened V by 0 bases and J by 1 base, and 13 bases separated the two germline ends. This rearrangement joins TRBV4-1 to TRBJ2-7, with a tentative D call TRBD2 (7 bases). The TCR was taken from a woman between 18 and 70 years old with a cervical HPV16 infection that either progressed to CIN3+ or cleared (not recorded which). The material sequenced was blood buffy coat. CDR3 amino acids: CASSQDIRGGSYEQYF. Incomplete CDR3 DNA: TGCGCCAGCAGCCAAGATATTAGGGGGGGGTCCTACGAG.